One and the same sample provided the 25 T cell receptor beta chains below, sequenced in a study of tumor and adjacent non-tumor tissue in lung cancer. A modified ARM-PCR protocol with three rounds of nested PCR amplified TCRbeta. TCRdb processed the multiplex PCR reads anew with MiXCR; each CDR3 protein has one entry. In the table there are fewer than 75,000 distinct CDR3 sequences, more than 75% of which are singletons. RNA was extracted from bulk tissue without any cell sorting. Distant lung tissue was collected more than 3 cm away from the tumor edge. The specimen was distant non-tumor lung tissue. All receptors come from a man aged 55 to 70 with non-small cell lung cancer.

As to this clonotype: A read error may be the cause here, since a much bigger clone is one base away. V is TRBV6-4 and J is TRBJ2-1; 14 positions match TRBD2. The CDR3 consists of 15 residues. Looked up from germline, CDR1 is MRHNA and CDR2 is SNTAGT. CDR3 amino acids: CANSDGTSGSNEQFF. Written as DNA, the CDR3 is TGTGCCAACAGTGACGGGACTAGCGGGAGCAATGAGCAGTTCTTC.

This clonotype was detected many times. This chain uses TRBV5-1 with TRBJ2-2; D remains unclear. The length of the CDR3 is 12 residues. The germline V gene has CDR1 SGHRS and CDR2 YFSETQ. Trimming took off 4 bases at V and 3 bases at J, with 4 bases between the two ends. The CDR3 loop reads CASSTDTGELFF. CDR3 bases: TGCGCCAGCAGCACCGACACCGGGGAGCTGTTTTTT.

With respect to this clonotype: The conserved phenylalanine or tryptophan is not found at the CDR3 terminus, so this likely reflects a read error. J is TRBJ2-3 and V is TRBV6-1; 8 nucleotides agree with TRBD2. Germline CDR1 MNHNS, CDR2 SASEGT. The CDR3 runs to 14 residues. The V segment lost 3 bases and the J segment 6 bases; nucleotides outside the gene matches: 5. In DNA, the CDR3 is TGTGCCAGCAGTGAGACGGGGGGGAGGGATACGCAGTATTTA. This sequence encodes CASSETGGRDTQYL.

This chain connects TRBV4-2 to TRBJ2-7; D is possibly TRBD2 (5 bases). The CDR3 is made up of 16 amino acids. V lost 4 bases, J lost 13 bases, and 29 bases lay in between. The germline V gene has CDR1 LGHNA and CDR2 YNFKEQ. CDR3 nucleotide sequence: TGTGCCAGCAGCCTAAGGAACGGCGCCGTCTCCTACGACTATTACTTC. It encodes CASSLRNGAVSYDYYF.

V gene TRBV11-2 combines with J gene TRBJ2-7; D remains ambiguous. Germline CDR1 reads SGHAT; CDR2 reads FQNNGV. Trimming stripped 1 base from V and 5 bases from J, with 6 bases between. This CDR3 comprises 12 residues. The CDR3 loop is CASSLGADEQYF. The CDR3 DNA reads as TGTGCCAGCAGCTTAGGAGCTGACGAGCAGTACTTC.

In its sample, this clonotype was seen a few times. A much bigger clone sits one base away, suggesting this may be a read error. The chain recombines TRBV7-9 with TRBJ2-7; D is uncertain. CDR1 is SEHNR, CDR2 FQNEAQ, per germline (reference sequence). The CDR3 runs 13 residues. The CDR3 sequence is CTSSSWTGYEQYF. CDR3 coding DNA: TGTACCAGCAGCTCATGGACCGGCTACGAGCAGTACTTC.

The gene calls are TRBV7-9 and TRBJ1-1, with D maybe TRBD1 (5 bases). Trimming took 2 bases from V and 5 from J, leaving 15 bases between them. This CDR3 has 15 residues. From germline, CDR1 is SEHNR and CDR2 FQNEAQ (reference sequence). The CDR3 bases are TGTGCCAGCAGCTTAAATGCAGGGTCGGGAACTGAAGCTTTCTTT. It is translated as CASSLNAGSGTEAFF.

In the case of this clonotype: This CDR3 is missing its conserved last phenylalanine or tryptophan, likely due to a read error. The rearrangement joins TRBV7-2 to TRBJ2-4, with TRBD2 as a possible D gene (5 bases). CDR3 length: 16 residues. In germline, CDR1 is SGHTA, CDR2 FQGNSA. Trimming left V 5 bases short and J 0 bases short, with 14 bases between. The CDR3 DNA is TGTGCCAGCAGCCTAGACTATCAGCAAGCCAAAAACATTCAGTACCTC. This translates into CASSLDYQQAKNIQYL.

The chain is built from TRBV29-1 and TRBJ2-5; D not resolved. Trimming took 3 bases from V and 5 from J, leaving 19 bases between them. Germline CDR1 and CDR2: SQVTM and ANQGSEA. The CDR3 extends over 15 amino acids. The CDR3 loop reads CSVEEGWADLETQYF. CDR3 nucleotides: TGCAGCGTTGAGGAAGGTTGGGCAGATCTGGAGACCCAGTACTTC.

On this clonotype: Germline and junction disagree at one end, which may indicate a read error. V and J are TRBV20-1 and TRBJ2-1; 10 bases agree with TRBD2. This CDR3 is 14 amino acids long. Germline values: CDR1 DFQATT, CDR2 SNEGSKA (reference sequence). The CDR3 protein is CSARDLLAGDEQLF. The CDR3 DNA sequence: TGCAGTGCTAGAGATCTGCTAGCGGGAGATGAGCAGCTCTTC.

With respect to this clonotype: The conserved final phenylalanine or tryptophan is absent from the CDR3, which likely points to a read error. The chain links TRBV11-1 to TRBJ2-1; D gene uncertain. Germline lookup yields CDR1 SGHAT and CDR2 FQDESV (reference sequence). There are 15 residues in the CDR3. Trimming cost V 5 bases and J 6 bases, with 17 bases left between them. CDR3 bases: TGTGCCAGCAGCCTCGGCACCTATAGCACCAATGAGCAGTTCTTA. As protein: CASSLGTYSTNEQFL.

This chain links TRBV29-1 with TRBJ2-7; 9 bases align to TRBD1. This CDR3 is built from 15 residues. Germline CDR1 is SQVTM and CDR2 is ANQGSEA. The V segment lost 7 bases and the J segment 13 bases; nucleotides outside the gene matches: 23. The CDR3 loop is CSAIRGGQGSHGQYF. CDR3 sequence (DNA): TGCAGCGCAATAAGGGGGGGACAGGGTTCCCATGGGCAATACTTC.

Notes on this clonotype: One end of the junction varies from germline; a read error may be responsible. The chain uses TRBV29-1 and TRBJ1-4, with a tentative D call TRBD1 (5 bases). Germline-derived CDR1 and CDR2 are SQVTM and ANQGSEA. The CDR3 extends over 13 amino acids. The CDR3 bases are TGCAGCGTGCTTACCGGGACCCACGTGGAACTGCTTTTT. Its translation is CSVLTGTHVELLF. Drawing the rest from reference TRBV29-1 and TRBJ1-4, the complete variable domain is SAVISQKPSRDICQRGTSLTIQCQVDSQVTMMFWYRQQPGQSLTLIATANQGSEATYESGFVIDKFPISRPNLTFSTLTVSNMSPEDSSIYLCSVLTGTHVELLFGSGTQLSVL.

Turning to this clonotype: At one end, the junction sequence differs from germline, possibly due to a read error. The chain carries TRBV5-4 and TRBJ2-2, with 15 bases identical to TRBD2. The length of the CDR3 is 17 residues. The germline V gene has CDR1 SGHNT and CDR2 YYREEE (reference sequence). CDR3 amino acids: CAGSAPGLAGGTGKLFF. As DNA, the CDR3 is TGCGCCGGCAGCGCGCCGGGACTAGCGGGAGGCACCGGGAAGCTGTTTTTT.

The chain is built from TRBV5-5 and TRBJ2-1; the match to TRBD2 covers 9 bases. The germline V gene encodes CDR1 SGHKS and CDR2 YYEKEE (reference sequence). V lost 8 bases and J lost 5; bases outside the gene matches: 11. The CDR3 covers 15 residues. The DNA for the CDR3 is TGTGCCAGTAGCGGGGGACAGAGGATGCACAATGAGCAGTTCTTC. Encoded protein: CASSGGQRMHNEQFF.

To note about this clonotype: This sequence may be a read error, since a much larger clone differs from it by one base. The chain combines TRBV20-1 with TRBJ1-6; weak D call: TRBD1 (6 bases). The CDR3 consists of 15 residues. Looked up from germline, CDR1 is DFQATT and CDR2 is SNEGSKA (reference sequence). The CDR3 loop reads CGNRDMGRGNSPLHF. CDR3 sequence (DNA): TGCGGTAACCGGGACATGGGGCGCGGTAATTCACCCCTCCACTTT.

The rearrangement joins TRBV6-1 to TRBJ2-2; the match to TRBD2 covers 8 bases. Trimming took 11 bases from V and 3 from J; bases not matched to a gene: 8. Looked up from germline, CDR1 is MNHNS and CDR2 is SASEGT. This CDR3 region has 14 residues. CDR3 protein: CACGTAGDTGELFF. CDR3 in DNA: TGTGCCTGCGGTACAGCGGGAGACACCGGGGAGCTGTTTTTT.

About this clonotype: The conserved final phenylalanine or tryptophan is absent from the CDR3, which likely points to a read error. V is TRBV30 and J is TRBJ2-1, with D possibly matching TRBD2 (6 bases). CDR1 and CDR2 from the germline V gene are GTSNPN and SVGIG (reference sequence). The V and J ends lost 2 bases and 12 bases respectively, with 23 bases between them. This CDR3 contains 15 residues. The CDR3 sequence: CAWSPSMVSGAGQFL. Here the CDR3 DNA reads TGTGCCTGGAGTCCATCGATGGTTAGCGGTGCGGGGCAGTTCTTA.

Worth noting for this clonotype: In this CDR3 the conserved last residue, phenylalanine or tryptophan, is missing, so a read error is likely. The chain has TRBV11-3 and TRBJ2-3, with no clear D. This CDR3 region has 16 residues. Germline lookup yields CDR1 SGHNT and CDR2 YENEEA. Trimming removed 4 bases from V and 2 bases from J, with 16 bases in between. The CDR3 DNA sequence: TGTGCCAGCAGCTCCAGGCTACCAGATATCACAGATACGCAGTATTCT. It is translated as CASSSRLPDITDTQYS.

At least ten counts were recorded for this clonotype. This chain connects TRBV24-1 to TRBJ1-1; D is perhaps TRBD1 (5 bases). The V end lost 4 bases, the J end lost 1 base, and 12 bases lay between the germline ends. The germline V gene has CDR1 KGHDR and CDR2 SFDVKD. The CDR3 has 15 amino acids. DNA for the CDR3: TGTGCCACCAGTGACGAAAAAGGACAGAACACTGAAGCTTTCTTT. Its translation is CATSDEKGQNTEAFF.

On this clonotype: An end of the junction does not agree with germline; a read error may underlie this. The chain combines TRBV6-1 with TRBJ2-1, with D perhaps TRBD1 (5 bases). Germline V CDR1 and CDR2: MNHNS, SASEGT. This CDR3 region has 15 residues. CDR3 amino acids: CTSKDTWGSYNEQFF. DNA of the CDR3: TGTACCAGCAAGGACACTTGGGGCTCTTACAATGAGCAGTTCTTC.

Regarding this clonotype: One end of the junction fails to match germline, which may point to a read error. The J gene is TRBJ2-3, the V gene TRBV11-2, with TRBD2 matching 13 bases. This CDR3 comprises 17 residues. Germline CDR1 reads SGHAT; CDR2 reads FQNNGV. The chain's CDR3 is CASSSTRTSGSTDMQYF. CDR3 sequence (DNA): TGTGCCAGCAGCAGCACCCGGACTAGCGGGAGTACAGATATGCAGTATTTT.

This clonotype was seen many times. The rearrangement uses TRBV10-3 and TRBJ1-6; D is undetermined. The CDR3 sequence is 13 residues long. Trimming shortened V by 0 bases and J by 10 bases, and 7 bases separated the two germline ends. Germline V gives CDR1 ENHRY, CDR2 SYGVKD. The CDR3 coding sequence is TGTGCCATCAGTGAGTCAAACTGGTCACCCCTCCACTTT. Amino acid sequence: CAISESNWSPLHF.

As regards this clonotype: This is likely a read error, given that the CDR3 carries no conserved phenylalanine or tryptophan at its end. CDR3: CASSGTGDEQYL. The CDR3 DNA follows: TGCGCCAGCAGCGGGACAGGGGACGAGCAGTACTTA. V and J are TRBV5-1 and TRBJ2-7, with 10 bases identical to TRBD1. Germline loops: CDR1 SGHRS, CDR2 YFSETQ. Trimming took 4 bases from V and 5 from J; bases not matched to a gene: 0. This CDR3 contains 12 residues.

This clonotype has a single count. This chain connects TRBV29-1 to TRBJ2-7, with D possibly being TRBD1 (5 bases). The V gene's germline CDR1 is SQVTM and CDR2 ANQGSEA. The CDR3 is 12 amino acids. In DNA, the CDR3 is TGCAGTGCAGGGCTCAACGGAAGGGAGCAGTACTTC. It is translated as CSAGLNGREQYF.